Many counts were recorded for the clone carrying this T cell receptor (beta chain). The sample belongs to a study of T cells in Graves' hyperthyroidism and ophthalmopathy. In the study overall: Before any treatment, at initial diagnosis, peripheral blood was collected.

What was amplified from RNA transcripts were TCR beta CDR3 regions. First-round RT-PCR of the TCR CDR3 relied on the HTBI primer set. TCRdb independently ran MiXCR on the multiplex PCR reads; one entry per CDR3 protein. Among hundreds of thousands of distinct CDR3 sequences listed, about 14% were seen once. The CDR3 extends over 13 amino acids. Germline CDR1 SNHLY, CDR2 FYNNEI. The germline V and J ends were trimmed by 5 bases and 3 bases, with 10 bases remaining between them. The chain carries TRBV2 and TRBJ1-1, with D unclear. Sequencing was performed on blood. The sequence derives from a man younger than 35 with Graves' ophthalmopathy. CDR3 amino acids: CASSPDTHTEAFF. CDR3 in DNA: TGTGCCAGCAGTCCAGACACCCACACTGAAGCTTTCTTT.